What follows describes a single TCR beta chain. Its antigen is still unknown. Before being chosen for sequencing, patients had shown CD8+CD57+ cell expansion by flow cytometry. These data are taken from a study of CD8+CD57+ T cells in acquired aplastic anemia. Between the trimmed V and J ends, which lost 5 bases and 2 bases, there was a span of 13 bases. The CDR3 sequence is 15 residues long. Germline V CDR1 and CDR2: SNHLY, FYNNEI. The template for TCR beta VDJ and CDR3 sequence profiling was genomic DNA. From the reads, TCRdb called clonotypes with MiXCR, one entry per CDR3 protein. The sample holds over 150,000 distinct CDR3 sequences, nearly 50% seen once. Study conclusions and caveats: Some 31 CD8+ CDR3 sequences were shared between patients and controls.

The receptor was derived from a human donor with aplastic anemia. The chain couples TRBV2 to TRBJ2-1; perhaps D is TRBD1 or TRBD2 (6 bases each). The sequencing sample was made of sorted CD4+, CD8+, or CD8+CD57+ T cells (not recorded which) from PBMCs. This CDR3 reads CASSNYGGPYNEQFF. CDR3 coding DNA: TGTGCCAGCAGTAACTATGGGGGGCCCTACAATGAGCAGTTCTTC.